These T cell receptor beta chains were read from a single sample in a study of blood T cell repertoires in COVID-19. The assay was immunoSEQ multiplex PCR, and TCRdb's table has in-frame clones only and misses some. Of about 270,000 clones listed, around 84% are singletons. Sequences were obtained from peripheral blood. Receptors were obtained from a human donor with COVID-19, enrolled during active disease. The donor label of this sample is uncertain. CDR3s include the opening cysteine and the closing phenylalanine or tryptophan. Fields, in order: V gene, J gene, CDR3 protein.

v_gene: TRBV2
j_gene: TRBJ1-6
CDR3aa: CASTADSSYNSPLHF

v_gene: TRBV10-3
j_gene: TRBJ2-4
CDR3aa: CAISEGGAAKNIQYF

v_gene: TRBV7-2
j_gene: TRBJ2-1
CDR3aa: CASSLLTGGYNEQFF

v_gene: TRBV27
j_gene: TRBJ2-6
CDR3aa: CASKRQGESGANVLTF

v_gene: TRBV28
j_gene: TRBJ2-7
CDR3aa: CASSFPSRGGEQYF

v_gene: TRBV9
j_gene: TRBJ1-1
CDR3aa: CASSGQGTEAFF

v_gene: TRBV11-3
j_gene: TRBJ2-5
CDR3aa: CASSPTRGSETQYF

v_gene: TRBV11-3
j_gene: TRBJ2-5
CDR3aa: CASSAGTGLPQETQYF

v_gene: TRBV6-5
j_gene: TRBJ2-7
CDR3aa: CASSPRQGVSYEQYF

v_gene: TRBV30
j_gene: TRBJ2-2
CDR3aa: CAWSVPGRVDTGELFF

v_gene: TRBV10-1
j_gene: TRBJ2-2
CDR3aa: CASSEPLTGELFF

v_gene: TRBV5-5
j_gene: TRBJ2-1
CDR3aa: CASSSILAGGGDEQFF

v_gene: TRBV30
j_gene: TRBJ1-2
CDR3aa: CAWSVQGAYGYTF

v_gene: TRBV30
j_gene: TRBJ2-5
CDR3aa: CAWSVRRYQETQYF

v_gene: TRBV29-1
j_gene: TRBJ2-7
CDR3aa: CSVRTGTSGYEQYF

v_gene: TRBV10-2
j_gene: TRBJ1-1
CDR3aa: CASSESGLGRVSSTEAFF

v_gene: TRBV21-1
j_gene: TRBJ2-3
CDR3aa: CASSKCDRGHSTDTQYF

v_gene: TRBV10-3
j_gene: TRBJ1-3
CDR3aa: CAIVQDKSSNTIYF

v_gene: TRBV19
j_gene: TRBJ2-1
CDR3aa: CASSPEGLAGNEQFF

v_gene: TRBV7-2
j_gene: TRBJ2-5
CDR3aa: CASSLAEARGETQYF

v_gene: TRBV9
j_gene: TRBJ1-5
CDR3aa: CASGRQDNQPQHF

v_gene: TRBV2
j_gene: TRBJ1-2
CDR3aa: CASSPPYSGQGYGYTF

v_gene: TRBV7-2
j_gene: TRBJ1-1
CDR3aa: CASSLQGRDTEAFF

v_gene: TRBV15
j_gene: TRBJ2-1
CDR3aa: CATSRATGRAYNEQFF

v_gene: TRBV30
j_gene: TRBJ1-2
CDR3aa: CAWSTLDGGPYGYTF

v_gene: TRBV5-1
j_gene: TRBJ1-1
CDR3aa: CASSLGQGGPEAFF

v_gene: TRBV28
j_gene: TRBJ1-2
CDR3aa: CASQEVLGDYGYTF

v_gene: TRBV29-1
j_gene: TRBJ2-1
CDR3aa: CSVPPSYNEQFF

v_gene: TRBV6-5
j_gene: TRBJ1-1
CDR3aa: CASRATEAFF

v_gene: TRBV3-1/TRBV3-2
j_gene: TRBJ2-1
CDR3aa: CASRLSSYNEQFF

v_gene: TRBV7-2
j_gene: TRBJ2-7
CDR3aa: CASSLGGNSYEQYF

v_gene: TRBV11-2
j_gene: TRBJ2-7
CDR3aa: CASSVASGTVPYEQYF

v_gene: TRBV19
j_gene: TRBJ2-4
CDR3aa: CASSKGQGKDIQYF

v_gene: TRBV5-4
j_gene: TRBJ2-3
CDR3aa: CASSPGGGRYTDTQYF

v_gene: TRBV3-1/TRBV3-2
j_gene: TRBJ2-5
CDR3aa: CASELAGGFEETQYF

v_gene: TRBV30
j_gene: TRBJ1-6
CDR3aa: CAWSVAGRNSPLHF

v_gene: TRBV7-9
j_gene: TRBJ2-7
CDR3aa: CASSFNSYEQYF

v_gene: TRBV9
j_gene: TRBJ2-7
CDR3aa: CASSAGTSGRWVYEQYF

v_gene: TRBV11-2
j_gene: TRBJ2-5
CDR3aa: CASSRSGVLTYQETQYF

v_gene: TRBV3-1/TRBV3-2
j_gene: TRBJ2-3
CDR3aa: CASSQARGDTQYF

v_gene: TRBV6-5
j_gene: TRBJ2-3
CDR3aa: CASSYSREYTDTQYF

v_gene: TRBV7-9
j_gene: TRBJ1-5
CDR3aa: CASSQGGGRQPQHF

v_gene: TRBV18
j_gene: TRBJ1-6
CDR3aa: CASSPGGGVSSPLHF

v_gene: TRBV5-1
j_gene: TRBJ1-2
CDR3aa: CASSLAGGIDYGYTF

v_gene: TRBV7-9
j_gene: TRBJ1-2
CDR3aa: CASSFLEVDGYTF

v_gene: TRBV9
j_gene: TRBJ1-3
CDR3aa: CASSVFGDSGNTIYF

v_gene: TRBV9
j_gene: TRBJ1-4
CDR3aa: CASNLGQDNEKLFF

v_gene: TRBV11-3
j_gene: TRBJ1-1
CDR3aa: CASSLGPRNTEAFF

v_gene: TRBV19
j_gene: TRBJ1-6
CDR3aa: CASSMYRANNSPLHF

v_gene: TRBV9
j_gene: TRBJ1-2
CDR3aa: CASSTGTAHGYTF

v_gene: TRBV3-1/TRBV3-2
j_gene: TRBJ2-1
CDR3aa: CASSQDRFNEQFF

v_gene: TRBV14
j_gene: TRBJ2-6
CDR3aa: CASSQGTGFWGANVLTF

v_gene: TRBV28
j_gene: TRBJ2-1
CDR3aa: CASSLWREGREQFF

v_gene: TRBV5-6
j_gene: TRBJ1-1
CDR3aa: CASSVPGLEAFF